Below are 6 T cell receptor beta chains sequenced from a single sample in a study of CD4 and CD8 cells across lung adenocarcinoma regions. TCRdb itself ran the PCR reads through MiXCR, one entry per CDR3 protein. The table records about 12,000 distinct CDR3 sequences, roughly 47% of them present only once. Specimen: CD8+ T cells from the margin of a lung tumor. Every receptor here comes from a male donor with lung adenocarcinoma. The CD4 and CD8 labels of this study may be unreliable.

V is TRBV7-8 and J is TRBJ1-1, with unresolved D. The CDR3 has 15 amino acids. V was shortened by 1 base and J by 4 bases, with 13 bases between the two germline ends. CDR1 SGHVS and CDR2 FQNEAQ come from the germline V gene. In DNA, the CDR3 is TGTGCCAGCAGCTTAGTAAGCGCGGGTGGCACTGAAGCTTTCTTT. Protein sequence: CASSLVSAGGTEAFF.

This clonotype was seen more than once but under ten times. V is TRBV7-2 and J is TRBJ2-1, with D perhaps TRBD2 (6 bases). The assigned J gene may be wrong: the sequence end matches TRBJ2-5 better. From germline, CDR1 is SGHTA and CDR2 FQGNSA. There are 14 residues in the CDR3. The CDR3: CASRAGSGGETQYF. CDR3 DNA: TGTGCCAGCAGGGCGGGGAGCGGAGGGGAGACCCAGTACTTC.

This chain connects TRBV7-2 to TRBJ2-3; D not resolved. Germline V gives CDR1 SGHTA, CDR2 FQGNSA. With 5 bases removed from V and 12 bases from J, the gap between germline ends came to 18 bases. CDR3 length equals 13 residues. Here the CDR3 DNA reads TGTGCCAGCAGCCCAAACGCTAAAGAGACCCAGTATTTT. Translation: CASSPNAKETQYF.

This clonotype was seen a single time. V and J are TRBV6-1 and TRBJ2-1, with 7 bases lining up with TRBD2. The germline V gene encodes CDR1 MNHNS and CDR2 SASEGT. The length of the CDR3 is 15 residues. Trimming removed 8 bases from V and 4 bases from J; junction bases left unmatched: 11. The CDR3 DNA reads as TGTGCCAGCGGGGGGGGGGGGGGGGGATACAATGAGCAGTTCTTC. This encodes CASGGGGGGYNEQFF.

The J gene is TRBJ1-1, the V gene TRBV5-1; D unresolved. Germline values: CDR1 SGHRS, CDR2 YFSETQ. V was pared by 0 bases and J by 1 base, with 7 bases between. The CDR3 runs to 14 residues. The CDR3 DNA reads as TGCGCCAGCAGCTTGGCGCAGACGAACACTGAAGCTTTCTTT. Translated: CASSLAQTNTEAFF.

This clonotype was detected many times. V usage is TRBV7-8 and J usage is TRBJ2-1, with 8 bases that match TRBD2. Germline assignment: CDR1 SGHVS and CDR2 FQNEAQ. The V gene end was trimmed by 5 bases and the J gene end by 8 bases; junction bases not matched to a gene: 23. The length of the CDR3 is 19 residues. CDR3 residues: CASSNGLTAGVRSVDEQFF. In nucleotides, the CDR3 is TGTGCCAGCAGCAACGGTTTGACAGCGGGAGTTCGGTCGGTTGATGAGCAGTTCTTC.